This entry features one T cell receptor (beta chain) sequence. The table came from immunoSEQ multiplex PCR; TCRdb's copy has only in-frame clones and leaves some out. There are some 12,000 clones in the sample; about 66% occur only once, and approximately 20% lies in the top ten. The germline V and J ends were trimmed by 4 bases and 4 bases, with 13 bases remaining between them. CDR3 length: 14 residues. From germline, CDR1 is SGHTA and CDR2 FQGNSA. This specimen belongs to a study of regulatory dendritic cells for organ transplantation. The sequenced sample was memory CD8+ T cells from blood. Stated subset: CD45RO+ memory T cells. The TCR was taken from a human donor in good health. The chain recombines TRBV7-2 with TRBJ2-5, with TRBD1 as a possible D gene (6 bases). The CDR3 region is CASSSTGMGETQYF. The CDR3 DNA sequence: TGTGCCAGCAGCTCAACAGGGATGGGAGAGACCCAGTACTTC.